What follows are 29 T cell receptor beta chains derived from one specimen sequenced in a study of T cell repertoires in cytomegalovirus infection. MiXCR, run by TCRdb on the reads, gives a single entry per CDR3 protein. The profile shows roughly 730,000 distinct CDR3 sequences, around 31% of them singletons. Their antigens remain unidentified. Sequencing was performed on cultured PBMCs, taken from culture after CMV antigen stimulation. The receptors come from a human donor in good health (CMV status not recorded). Some clones in this sample may be carry-over from other donors' samples.

This clonotype was observed a few times. The chain links TRBV27 to TRBJ1-5, with D uncertain. Trimming took off 5 bases at V and 0 bases at J, with 20 bases between the two ends. This CDR3 comprises 18 residues. Germline-derived CDR1 and CDR2 are MNHEY and SMNVEV (reference sequence). The CDR3 here is CASSARGGGTDSNQPQHF. In DNA form, the CDR3 reads TGTGCCAGCAGTGCCCGCGGAGGAGGTACCGATAGCAATCAGCCCCAGCATTTT.

This clonotype was detected only once. This chain uses TRBV6-6 with TRBJ2-7; D might be TRBD1 (6 bases). The CDR3 sequence is 13 residues long. Trimming removed 8 bases from V and 4 bases from J, with 15 bases in between. CDR1 is MNHNY, CDR2 SVGAGI, per germline (reference sequence). CDR3 nucleotide sequence: TGTGCCAGCTCACGAGTGGGGGCTTACGAGCAGTACTTC. Translation: CASSRVGAYEQYF.

This clonotype showed up many times. This chain uses TRBV7-2 with TRBJ2-5, with 11 bases fitting TRBD2. Per germline, CDR1 SGHTA and CDR2 FQGNSA. CDR3 size: 16 residues. J was trimmed by 4 bases and V by 5 bases; bases with no gene match: 9. CDR3 DNA: TGTGCCAGCAGCCCCCGACTAGCGGGACTTTTAGAGACCCAGTACTTC. Amino acid sequence: CASSPRLAGLLETQYF.

This chain uses TRBV12-3 or TRBV12-4 with TRBJ1-2, with 7 bases matching TRBD1. The junction had 4 bases not matched to a gene; V was cut back by 2 bases and J by 1 base. The CDR3 spans 15 residues. CDR3 loop: CASSLRGQINYGYTF. Written as DNA, the CDR3 is TGTGCCAGCAGTTTAAGGGGACAGATTAACTATGGCTACACCTTC.

This clonotype was observed a handful of times. The genes are TRBV7-2 and TRBJ1-6; 9 bases are a match to TRBD1. CDR3 length: 14 residues. V was pared by 5 bases and J by 14 bases, with 10 bases of the junction left unmatched. CDR1 is SGHTA and CDR2 is FQGNSA in the germline V gene. This chain's CDR3 is CASSQRQGEMTLHF. The CDR3 DNA follows: TGTGCCAGCAGCCAGAGACAGGGGGAAATGACCCTCCACTTT.

The V and J genes are TRBV7-9 and TRBJ2-7; 14 nucleotides align to TRBD2. The CDR3 length is 15 residues. Germline V CDR1 and CDR2: SEHNR, FQNEAQ (reference sequence). V lost 5 bases, J lost 6 bases, and 6 bases stayed unmatched. In DNA form, the CDR3 reads TGTGCCAGCAGCCTCAGACTAGCGGGAGGGAGCGAGCAGTACTTC. Its protein is CASSLRLAGGSEQYF.

The rearrangement links TRBV7-2 to TRBJ2-5; D remains unclear. Germline CDR1 reads SGHTA; CDR2 reads FQGNSA. The CDR3 loop spans 13 amino acids. V lost 3 bases and J 5 bases, leaving 10 bases between the germline ends. DNA of the CDR3: TGTGCCAGCAGCTTCACCTTCCGTGAGACCCAGTACTTC. Its protein product is CASSFTFRETQYF.

The chain joins TRBV2 to TRBJ2-7; D unclear. The germline gives CDR1 SNHLY, CDR2 FYNNEI. Trimming took 6 bases from V and 7 from J, leaving 10 bases between them. The CDR3 length is 11 residues. The CDR3 DNA reads TGTGCCAGCAGGGAAAGTAAGGAGCAGTACTTC. Amino acids: CASRESKEQYF.

The chain joins TRBV2 to TRBJ2-7; 13 bases match TRBD2. The CDR3 consists of 18 residues. CDR1 and CDR2 (germline): SNHLY, FYNNEI. Germline trimming cut 4 bases from V and 0 bases from J; bases unmatched to any gene: 9. Here the CDR3 DNA reads TGTGCCAGCAGTGCGGGTCTTAGGACTAGCGGGAGCTCCTACGAGCAGTACTTC. Its protein is CASSAGLRTSGSSYEQYF.

The V gene is TRBV20-1, the J gene TRBJ2-1; D tentatively reads TRBD1 or TRBD2 (6 bases each). CDR3 length equals 15 residues. Per germline, CDR1 DFQATT and CDR2 SNEGSKA (reference sequence). The V end lost 0 bases, the J end lost 4 bases, and 13 bases lay between the germline ends. As DNA, the CDR3 is TGCAGTGCTAGAGATAGGGGGGAGCGATACAATGAGCAGTTCTTC. This codes for CSARDRGERYNEQFF.

The chain employs TRBV11-2 and TRBJ2-3; 9 nucleotides match TRBD2. V was clipped by 5 bases and J by 2 bases; unmatched bases: 5. The length of the CDR3 is 15 residues. Germline assignment: CDR1 SGHAT and CDR2 FQNNGV. CDR3 DNA: TGTGCCAGCAGCGTGACTAGCGGAGTCACAGATACGCAGTATTTT. Amino acid sequence: CASSVTSGVTDTQYF.

J is TRBJ2-1 and V is TRBV12-3 or TRBV12-4; 8 nucleotides match TRBD2. With V trimmed by 2 bases and J by 10 bases, 10 bases remained unmatched. The length of the CDR3 is 15 residues. The CDR3 DNA reads TGTGCCAGCAGTTTATCTCCGGGAGGGCCACAGGAGCAGTTCTTC. The encoded protein is CASSLSPGGPQEQFF.

This clonotype showed up many times. This chain uses TRBV7-2 with TRBJ2-5; D is ambiguous. Trimming left V 5 bases short and J 1 base short, with 17 bases between. The CDR3 extends over 16 amino acids. The V gene's germline CDR1 is SGHTA and CDR2 FQGNSA. CDR3 DNA sequence: TGTGCCAGCAGCAGAGTCTCGTTAGCTCTCCAAGAGACCCAGTACTTC. Its translation is CASSRVSLALQETQYF.

This chain uses TRBV19 with TRBJ2-1, with TRBD2 matching 9 bases. Trimming took 6 bases from V and 2 from J; bases not matched to a gene: 2. This CDR3 is built from 14 residues. CDR1 and CDR2 from the germline V gene are LNHDA and SQIVND (reference sequence). CDR3 bases: TGTGCCAGTAGACTAGCGGGTACCTACAATGAGCAGTTCTTC. This translates into CASRLAGTYNEQFF.

This chain uses TRBV6-5 with TRBJ1-1; D possibly corresponds to TRBD1 (5 bases). The CDR3 runs 13 residues. V was cut by 2 bases and J by 4 bases, with 8 bases left in between. Germline V lookup: CDR1 MNHEY, CDR2 SVGAGI. The CDR3 DNA is TGTGCCAGCAGTTACCGTACAGGCACTGAAGCTTTCTTT. Its translation is CASSYRTGTEAFF.

In its sample, this clonotype was seen a few times. V and J are TRBV7-2 and TRBJ2-2; D unclear. The CDR3 loop spans 17 amino acids. V lost 0 bases and J lost 0, with 11 bases in between. Looked up from germline, CDR1 is SGHTA and CDR2 is FQGNSA. The DNA of the CDR3 is TGTGCCAGCAGCTTAGCACCCGGGTACGCGAACACCGGGGAGCTGTTTTTT. It encodes CASSLAPGYANTGELFF.

This rearrangement joins TRBV11-2 to TRBJ1-1, with D perhaps matching TRBD1 (6 bases). Trimming shortened V by 5 bases and J by 4 bases, and 14 bases separated the two germline ends. The CDR3 is 14 residues long. Germline CDR1 and CDR2: SGHAT and FQNNGV. The chain's CDR3 is CASSALQGATEAFF. In DNA, the CDR3 is TGTGCCAGCAGCGCCCTACAGGGTGCCACTGAAGCTTTCTTT. The whole variable domain, filled in from reference TRBV11-2 and TRBJ1-1, reads EAGVAQSPRYKIIEKRQSVAFWCNPISGHATLYWYQQILGQGPKLLIQFQNNGVVDDSQLPKDRFSAERLKGVDSTLKIQPAKLEDSAVYLCASSALQGATEAFFGQGTRLTVV.

This chain joins TRBV6-2 or TRBV6-3 and TRBJ2-1; TRBD2 aligns across 8 bases. V shed 2 bases, J shed 9 bases, and the junction held 3 bases outside the gene matches. CDR1 is MNHEY, CDR2 SVGEGT, per germline. The CDR3 is made up of 13 amino acids. The CDR3 protein is CASSYPGGSEQFF. CDR3 coding DNA: TGTGCCAGCAGTTACCCGGGGGGGAGTGAGCAGTTCTTC.

Concerning this clonotype itself: A read error may be the cause here, since a much bigger clone is one base away. The rearrangement links TRBV7-2 to TRBJ2-7, with 8 bases lining up with TRBD1. CDR1 and CDR2 (germline): SGHTA, FQGNSA. V lost 5 bases to trimming and J lost 7 bases; unmatched junction nucleotides: 13. This CDR3 contains 15 residues. In nucleotides, the CDR3 is TGTGCCAGCAGCAATAACCCGGGACAGGTATGGGAGCAGTACTTC. Its protein is CASSNNPGQVWEQYF.

The sample holds many counts of this clonotype. The V call is TRBV2, the J call TRBJ1-5; TRBD1 agrees at 9 bases. V lost 8 bases, J lost 0 bases, and 2 bases stayed unmatched. Germline V lookup: CDR1 SNHLY, CDR2 FYNNEI. The CDR3 contains 14 residues. The CDR3 sequence is CASSGQGSNQPQHF. Written as DNA, the CDR3 is TGTGCCAGCTCGGGACAGGGTAGCAATCAGCCCCAGCATTTT.

Here the CDR3 reads CATSRDRHRNTEAFF. The CDR3 nucleotides read TGTGCCACCAGCAGAGATAGACACAGGAACACTGAAGCTTTCTTT. The rearrangement joins TRBV15 to TRBJ1-1; D is uncertain. V was clipped by 0 bases and J by 1 base, with 9 bases between them. This CDR3 is 15 amino acids long. Germline V gene data show CDR1 as LNHNV and CDR2 as YYDKDF (reference sequence). Variable domain in full (rest from reference TRBV15 and TRBJ1-1): DAMVIQNPRYQVTQFGKPVTLSCSQTLNHNVMYWYQQKSSQAPKLLFHYYDKDFNNEADTPDNFQSRRPNTSFCFLDIRSPGLGDTAMYLCATSRDRHRNTEAFFGQGTRLTVV.

V usage is TRBV12-3 or TRBV12-4 and J usage is TRBJ2-7; 9 bases line up with TRBD1. The CDR3 loop spans 15 amino acids. V dropped 6 bases and J dropped 4; count of bases not matched to a gene: 10. In DNA, the CDR3 is TGTGCCAGCAGCAACCCGGACAGGGGTCGGTACGAGCAGTACTTC. Its translation: CASSNPDRGRYEQYF.

This clonotype showed up just a few times. The V call is TRBV18, the J call TRBJ2-7; 8 positions agree with TRBD1. CDR1 is KGHSH, CDR2 LQKENI, per germline. V shed 6 bases, J shed 3 bases, and the junction held 7 bases outside the gene matches. This CDR3 contains 14 residues. CDR3 protein: CASSLGQDHYEQYF. The CDR3 nucleotides are TGTGCCAGCTCGCTGGGACAGGACCACTACGAGCAGTACTTC.

This chain joins TRBV10-3 and TRBJ2-1, with D possibly being TRBD1 or TRBD2 (5 bases each). This CDR3 region has 12 residues. Germline values: CDR1 ENHRY, CDR2 SYGVKD. V was shortened by 3 bases and J by 8 bases, with 8 bases between the two germline ends. Here the CDR3 DNA reads TGTGCCATCAGTGATGGGACCTATGAGCAGTTCTTC. The encoded protein is CAISDGTYEQFF.

This clonotype has a count of ten or more. The chain links TRBV7-2 to TRBJ2-2, with D perhaps matching TRBD2 (6 bases). Germline assignment: CDR1 SGHTA and CDR2 FQGNSA. The CDR3 sequence is 16 residues long. V was pared by 5 bases and J by 5 bases, with 18 bases between. The CDR3, as DNA: TGTGCCAGCAGCCGCTATAGCGGAGTTGGGACCGGGGAGCTGTTTTTT. Its translation is CASSRYSGVGTGELFF.

The chain employs TRBV5-6 and TRBJ1-3; D is unclear. The V gene lost 1 base and the J gene lost 4 bases, with 6 bases spanning the gap. Germline V lookup: CDR1 SGHDT, CDR2 YYEEEE. The CDR3 covers 13 residues. The CDR3 here is CASSLMGGNTIYF. In nucleotides, the CDR3 is TGTGCCAGCAGCTTGATGGGAGGAAACACCATATATTTT.

The chain joins TRBV19 to TRBJ1-1; possible D gene TRBD1, 6 bases. Germline assignment: CDR1 LNHDA and CDR2 SQIVND (reference sequence). V shed 5 bases and J shed 1 base, with 14 bases lying between them. The CDR3 has 15 residues. The CDR3 sequence is CASSLTGGANTEAFF. As DNA, the CDR3 is TGTGCCAGTAGTCTAACCGGGGGCGCGAACACTGAAGCTTTCTTT.

J is TRBJ2-7 and V is TRBV6-6, with TRBD1 matching over 8 bases. Germline CDR1 and CDR2: MNHNY and SVGAGI (reference sequence). The CDR3 consists of 14 residues. V lost 7 bases and J lost 3; bases outside the gene matches: 8. CDR3 sequence: CASIRTGPYYEQYF. CDR3 bases: TGTGCCAGCATCCGGACAGGGCCTTACTACGAGCAGTACTTC.

CDR3 bases: TGTGCCAGCAGCTTACCCGGGGGGGGGTCCTACAATGAGCAGTTCTTC. Protein sequence: CASSLPGGGSYNEQFF. The chain recombines TRBV7-2 with TRBJ2-1; TRBD2 aligns across 8 bases. V dropped 2 bases and J dropped 1; count of bases not matched to a gene: 4. The CDR3 totals 16 residues. Germline loops: CDR1 SGHTA, CDR2 FQGNSA.